This T cell receptor beta chain emerged from a study of follicular helper T cells after annual influenza vaccination. Study results and limitations: ICOS+CD38+ cTfh clonality change tracked circulating plasmablast frequency change.

About this clone: Its antigen is unknown.

Noted time point: 2014-2015 season, 7 days after vaccination. Cells are cTfh (non-naive CD4+CXCR5+PD-1+), split by ICOS and CD38 into double-positive or double-negative. Clones were read by immunoSEQ multiplex PCR, and TCRdb kept only the in-frame ones, dropping some. The sample holds several thousand clones; more than 80% are singletons and the top ten take 3.6%. This sequence originates from an adult who received the influenza vaccine. Here the sequenced sample was CXCR5+ CD38- circulating T follicular helper cells from blood, taken 7 days after influenza vaccination. The subset is: circulating Tfh, non-naive CD4+CXCR5+PD-1+ (ICOS+CD38+ or ICOS-CD38-).

CDR3 coding DNA: TGTGCCAGCAGTGGAAGGACTAGCGCCGGCGAGCAGTACTTC. It yields the protein CASSGRTSAGEQYF. This chain links TRBV27 with TRBJ2-7, with 9 bases aligning to TRBD2. Germline-derived CDR1 and CDR2 are MNHEY and SMNVEV (reference sequence). Unmatched junction bases numbered 8, after V lost 5 bases and J lost 6 bases. There are 14 residues in the CDR3.